This T cell receptor (beta chain) was identified in a study of CD8 T cells in cerebrospinal fluid in Alzheimer's disease. At the level of the study: CSF T cell clonal expansion was assessed by plate-based nested PCR and droplet-based sequencing. Study-wide points: Healthy subjects less often had a clone of at least 3% than Alzheimer's patients. Finding EBV-specific TCRs in cerebrospinal fluid does not show EBV causes Alzheimer's disease.

TCRdb reprocessed the 10x single-cell sequencing reads, with one entry per CDR3 protein and no DNA. This listing includes approximately 770 distinct CDR3 sequences. This clonotype is labeled large based on frequency. No antigen is known for it. The CDR3 extends over 14 amino acids. From germline, CDR1 is DFQATT and CDR2 SNEGSKA (reference sequence). The chain employs TRBV20-1 and TRBJ2-1; TCRdb proposes TRBD2, but this gene call is untestable without DNA. The receptor comes from a human donor with Parkinson's disease. What was sequenced was cerebrospinal fluid. The CDR3 sequence: CSPWLRGGYNEQFF.